A selection of T cell receptor beta chains follows, all from one sample in a study of graft-versus-host responses after intestinal transplantation. These receptors' targets are unknown. Assay: immunoSEQ multiplex PCR; the TCRdb copy retains only in-frame clones and omits some. Among about 120,000 clones listed, 95% were seen once. Sequenced material: unstimulated CD8+ T cells sorted from spleen or lymph node cells, taken before intestinal transplant. These TCRs come from a human donor who received an intestinal transplant. CDR3s include the opening cysteine and the closing phenylalanine or tryptophan. A D gene is named only where the DNA matches it firmly. Clone size is given for some rows only: seen once, a few or many times, or a class if the clone is expanded.

cdr3_aa cdr3_nt j_call d_call clone_size v_call
CAISDKIGQGVHEQYF TGTGCCATCAGTGATAAGATAGGACAGGGAGTCCACGAGCAGTACTTC TRBJ2-7 TRBD1 - TRBV10-3
CASSLAGPRGGTQYF TGCGCCAGCAGCTTGGCAGGGCCCCGAGGGGGGACCCAGTACTTC TRBJ2-5 - - TRBV5-1
CASSFRGSASTDTQYF TGTGCCAGCAGCTTCCGTGGTAGCGCGAGCACGGATACGCAGTATTTT TRBJ2-3 - - TRBV7-2
CASSFLRDSYNEQFF TGTGCCAGCAGCTTCCTTCGGGACTCCTACAATGAGCAGTTCTTC TRBJ2-1 - - TRBV28
CASSLDIAKNIQYF TGTGCCAGCAGCCTGGACATAGCCAAAAACATTCAGTACTTC TRBJ2-4 - - TRBV7-9
CASSYSGPGAGYEQYF TGTGCCAGCAGTTACTCGGGACCTGGGGCGGGCTACGAGCAGTACTTC TRBJ2-7 - - TRBV6-5
CASSQEEGPSGKDTQYF TGTGCCAGCAGCCAAGAAGAAGGTCCTAGCGGTAAGGATACGCAGTATTTT TRBJ2-3 TRBD2 once TRBV4-2
CASSLRAGRRANEKLFF TGTGCCAGCAGCTTAAGGGCCGGCAGGCGGGCTAATGAAAAACTGTTTTTT TRBJ1-4 - - TRBV13
CASSLELAGGKEYNEQFF TGTGCCAGCAGCTTAGAACTAGCGGGAGGGAAAGAGTACAATGAGCAGTTCTTC TRBJ2-1 TRBD2 once TRBV7-3
CASSQSETSYNEQFF TGTGCCAGCAGCCAATCCGAGACTTCCTACAATGAGCAGTTCTTC TRBJ2-1 - - TRBV4-2
CASSLEGTGELFF TGTGCCAGCAGCTTGGAAGGGACCGGGGAGCTGTTTTTT TRBJ2-2 - once TRBV5-6
CASSTGVPGFFTEAFF TGTGCCAGTAGTACAGGGGTCCCGGGCTTTTTCACTGAAGCTTTCTTT TRBJ1-1 - - TRBV19
CASSPPRRGTEAFF TGCGCCAGCAGCCCTCCCCGCAGAGGCACTGAAGCTTTCTTT TRBJ1-1 - - TRBV4-1
CASSNRDSNQETQYF TGTGCCAGCAGCAACCGGGACTCCAACCAAGAGACCCAGTACTTC TRBJ2-5 - - TRBV7-9
CASSYSPSSGGEQFF TGTGCCAGCAGTTACTCCCCTAGCTCAGGCGGTGAGCAGTTCTTC TRBJ2-1 - - TRBV6-5
CASSLGRQGGNQPQHF TGTGCCAGCAGCTTGGGGCGACAGGGTGGCAATCAGCCCCAGCATTTT TRBJ1-5 TRBD1 - TRBV5-6
CASSYATSSEQFF TGTGCCAGCAGTTACGCAACAAGCAGTGAGCAGTTCTTC TRBJ2-1 - - TRBV6-5
CASSGQSSYEQYF TGTGCCAGTAGCGGACAGTCCTCCTACGAGCAGTACTTC TRBJ2-7 - - TRBV19
CASSPGTSGRYETQYF TGTGCCAGTTCGCCCGGGACTAGCGGGAGGTATGAGACCCAGTACTTC TRBJ2-5 TRBD2 - TRBV19
CASSLVQGHYEQYF TGTGCCAGCAGCTTAGTACAGGGGCACTACGAGCAGTACTTC TRBJ2-7 TRBD1 - TRBV11-2
CASSPGQASTGELFF TGTGCCAGCAGTCCGGGACAGGCTTCCACCGGGGAGCTGTTTTTT TRBJ2-2 TRBD1 - TRBV2
CASSGLAGDYNEQFF TGTGCCAGCAGCGGACTAGCGGGAGACTACAATGAGCAGTTCTTC TRBJ2-1 TRBD2 once TRBV9
CASRSGDNEQFF TGTGCCAGCAGATCGGGGGACAATGAGCAGTTCTTC TRBJ2-1 - - TRBV5-8
CASQTGQGEQYF TGTGCCAGTCAAACTGGACAGGGCGAGCAGTACTTC TRBJ2-7 TRBD1 - TRBV7-9
CASSLGGRALGTDTQYF TGTGCCAGCAGCTTGGGCGGGAGGGCCCTCGGCACAGATACGCAGTATTTT TRBJ2-3 TRBD2 - TRBV11-2
CASSLMGAGGGTDTQYF TGTGCCAGCAGCTTAATGGGCGCGGGAGGGGGGACAGATACGCAGTATTTT TRBJ2-3 TRBD2 - TRBV7-3
CASTGQGSQKLFF TGTGCCAGTACCGGACAGGGATCCCAAAAACTGTTTTTT TRBJ1-4 TRBD1 - TRBV19
CASSLAPLAGGYEQYF TGTGCCAGCAGCTTAGCGCCGCTAGCGGGAGGTTACGAGCAGTACTTC TRBJ2-7 TRBD2 - TRBV7-6
CASSLVPGVYNEQFF TGTGCCAGCAGCTTGGTTCCAGGAGTATACAATGAGCAGTTCTTC TRBJ2-1 - - TRBV5-8
CASSSRADSTYYGYTF TGTGCCAGCAGTTCCCGGGCGGACTCTACCTACTATGGCTACACCTTC TRBJ1-2 - - TRBV28
CASSSWFGSGGNEQFF TGTGCCAGCAGTTCATGGTTTGGCAGCGGGGGCAATGAGCAGTTCTTC TRBJ2-1 TRBD2 - TRBV27
CAWSVGQGPEKLFF TGTGCCTGGAGTGTCGGACAGGGGCCTGAAAAACTGTTTTTT TRBJ1-4 TRBD1 - TRBV30
CASSLSVSYEQYF TGTGCCAGCAGTCTCAGCGTCTCCTACGAGCAGTACTTC TRBJ2-7 - - TRBV28
CASGQHASGIYNEQFF TGTGCTAGTGGGCAACATGCAAGCGGGATCTACAATGAGCAGTTCTTC TRBJ2-1 TRBD2 - TRBV12-5
CASSPSRAGVDEQYF TGTGCCAGCAGCCCTTCTAGGGCGGGAGTGGACGAGCAGTACTTC TRBJ2-7 TRBD2 - TRBV7-3
CASSLGDSPTRYEQYF TGTGCCAGCAGCTTAGGGGACAGTCCTACAAGATACGAGCAGTACTTC TRBJ2-7 TRBD1 few TRBV7-2
CASSYSGGGTDTQYF TGTGCCAGCAGCTATAGCGGGGGGGGGACAGATACGCAGTATTTT TRBJ2-3 TRBD2 - TRBV5-4
CASSLASSGFSYEQYF TGTGCCAGCAGCTTAGCCTCTAGCGGATTCTCCTACGAGCAGTACTTC TRBJ2-7 TRBD2 - TRBV7-2
CASSTLAASYEQYF TGTGCCAGCAGCACTTTAGCGGCCTCCTACGAGCAGTACTTC TRBJ2-7 - - TRBV28
CASSPGGEEGNLAKNIQYF TGTGCCAGCTCCCCCGGGGGGGAGGAGGGAAACTTAGCCAAAAACATTCAGTACTTC TRBJ2-4 TRBD2 - TRBV18
CASGLDRQGAGETQYF TGTGCTAGTGGTTTGGATCGACAGGGGGCAGGAGAGACCCAGTACTTC TRBJ2-5 TRBD1 once TRBV12-5
CASSPAFNQPQHF TGTGCCAGCAGCCCCGCCTTCAATCAGCCCCAGCATTTT TRBJ1-5 - - TRBV6-5
CASSQDIAGEGEQYF TGCGCCAGCAGCCAAGATATAGCGGGAGAGGGCGAGCAGTACTTC TRBJ2-7 TRBD2 - TRBV4-1
CASSPTHYNEQFF TGTGCCAGCAGCCCGACCCATTACAATGAGCAGTTCTTC TRBJ2-1 - once TRBV7-3
CASSLTGTDIYQFF TGTGCCAGCAGCTTAACCGGGACAGACATTTATCAGTTCTTC TRBJ2-1 TRBD1 - TRBV7-3
CASSQGLAGGWDTDTQYF TGTGCCAGCAGCCAAGGCCTAGCGGGAGGGTGGGACACAGATACGCAGTATTTT TRBJ2-3 TRBD2 - TRBV4-2
CASESPQGYTF TGTGCCAGCGAATCACCCCAGGGCTACACCTTC TRBJ1-2 - - TRBV6-1
CASSQGAGQTEAFF TGTGCCAGCAGCCAAGGTGCAGGGCAAACTGAAGCTTTCTTT TRBJ1-1 - - TRBV4-2
CASSRDSINQPQHF TGTGCCAGCAGCCGGGACAGCATCAATCAGCCCCAGCATTTT TRBJ1-5 TRBD1 - TRBV7-9
CASSLGLAGGPTNTQYF TGTGCCAGCAGCTTAGGACTAGCGGGAGGGCCCACAAATACGCAGTATTTT TRBJ2-3 TRBD2 - TRBV11-1
CASSFVGLVGNEQFF TGTGCCAGCAGTTTCGTGGGACTTGTGGGCAATGAGCAGTTCTTC TRBJ2-1 - - TRBV28
CASSLGGLVLGELFF TGTGCCAGCAGTTTGGGGGGGCTAGTTCTCGGGGAGCTGTTTTTT TRBJ2-2 - - TRBV27
CASTTDGGSWPYNEQFF TGTGCCAGCACAACAGACGGAGGTTCTTGGCCCTACAATGAGCAGTTCTTC TRBJ2-1 - - TRBV21-1
CASSFSGQGGILSYEQYF TGCGCCAGCAGCTTCAGTGGACAGGGGGGAATTTTATCCTACGAGCAGTACTTC TRBJ2-7 TRBD1 - TRBV5-1
CASSTQGAHEQYF TGTGCCAGCAGTACACAGGGGGCGCATGAGCAGTACTTC TRBJ2-7 TRBD1 - TRBV28